The TCR beta chain described here comes from a study of chemoradiotherapy in HPV16-positive cancers. The study's findings and limits: Better recurrence-free survival went with HPV-responsive T-cell expansion in HPV16-positive patients. Only a couple of HPV16-positive patients supplied the functional HPV-specificity definition. Candidate HPV-specific clones and E7-related TCR motifs grew in tumor during treatment.

The CDR3 totals 15 residues. CDR1 and CDR2 (germline): MNHNS, SASEGT. V dropped 2 bases and J dropped 4 bases, with 11 bases sitting between them. With respect to this clone: Its matching antigen is unknown.

Only in-frame clones appear in the TCRdb table, and some are missing; sequencing was by immunoSEQ multiplex PCR. This sample has approximately 1,100 clones; around 81% occur once, and the top ten carry just under 6%. This sequence originates from a human donor with HPV-associated anogenital cancer. V is TRBV6-1 and J is TRBJ2-2, with D tentatively TRBD1 (5 bases). Source: tumor tissue, taken from a patient who underwent chemoradiotherapy. Here the CDR3 reads CASSENSQGTGELFF. The CDR3 region has the DNA TGTGCCAGCAGTGAAAATAGCCAGGGCACCGGGGAGCTGTTTTTT.